The rows below give T cell receptor beta chains drawn from one sample of a study of blood T cell repertoires in COVID-19. Libraries were prepared by immunoSEQ multiplex PCR; TCRdb keeps only in-frame clonotypes and omits some of them. This table has roughly 240,000 clones, 83% appearing once. The specimen sequenced was peripheral blood. The source is a man in his fifties or sixties who had recovered from COVID-19. Both conserved end residues are part of each CDR3. D genes are given only for firm matches.

D,V,J,CDR3
.,TRBV4-2,TRBJ1-2,CASSQGEVNYGYTF
TRBD2,TRBV5-6,TRBJ2-7,CASSDLGLAVPSSYEQYF
TRBD1,TRBV2,TRBJ1-5,CASSRDRGNQPQHF
TRBD1,TRBV7-8,TRBJ1-6,CASSLAVPGQGTDSPLHF
TRBD1,TRBV29-1,TRBJ1-4,CSARAGGEKLFF
.,TRBV6-5,TRBJ1-1,CASSYRHRTSEAFF
.,TRBV5-6,TRBJ2-7,CASSQTSYGPYEQYF
TRBD1,TRBV15,TRBJ1-5,CATSITGGSNQPQHF
.,TRBV19,TRBJ2-2,CARTQAQDTGELFF
TRBD2,TRBV7-9,TRBJ2-2,CASSLRAGGPTGELFF
TRBD1,TRBV18,TRBJ1-6,CASSRDRVNSPLHF
.,TRBV18,TRBJ2-5,CASSPPSIQETQYF
.,TRBV2,TRBJ1-1,CASSPGTFGTEAFF
TRBD1,TRBV7-7,TRBJ1-3,CASSPGQGNTIYF
TRBD2,TRBV5-1,TRBJ2-1,CASSLALAGHPYNEQFF
.,TRBV7-2,TRBJ1-2,CASSPGGLGVNYGYTF
.,TRBV6-2/TRBV6-3,TRBJ1-6,CASSYQGLSYNSPLHF
.,TRBV7-8,TRBJ2-2,CASSLLASPNTGELFF